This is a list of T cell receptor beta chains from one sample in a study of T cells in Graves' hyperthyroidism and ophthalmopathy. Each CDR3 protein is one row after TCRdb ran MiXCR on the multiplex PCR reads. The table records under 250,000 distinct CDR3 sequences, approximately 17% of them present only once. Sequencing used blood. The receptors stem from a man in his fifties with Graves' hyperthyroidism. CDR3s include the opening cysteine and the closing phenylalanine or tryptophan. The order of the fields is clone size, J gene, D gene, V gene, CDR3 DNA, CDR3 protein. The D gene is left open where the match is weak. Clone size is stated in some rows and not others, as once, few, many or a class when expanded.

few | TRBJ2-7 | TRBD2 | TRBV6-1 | TGTGCCAGCAGTGATCTTGGACTAGCGGGAGGTTTGGACTTC | CASSDLGLAGGLDF
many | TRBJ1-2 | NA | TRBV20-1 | TGCAGTGCTAGGGTCGCCGTAGGAGACTATGGCTACACCTTC | CSARVAVGDYGYTF
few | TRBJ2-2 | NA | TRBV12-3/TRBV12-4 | TGTGCCAGCAGTGCAACAGGGCCCGGGGAGCTGTTTTTT | CASSATGPGELFF
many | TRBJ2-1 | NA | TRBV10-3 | TGTGCCATCAGTGAGTCGGAACTAGCACGAAACAATGAGCAGTTCTTC | CAISESELARNNEQFF
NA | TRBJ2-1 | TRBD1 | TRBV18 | TGTGCCAGCTCACCTGGGACAGTTATTAGCTCCTACAATGAGCAGTTCTTC | CASSPGTVISSYNEQFF
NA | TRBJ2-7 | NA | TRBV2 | TGTGCCAGCACCCGGACGCCTTCCTACGAGCAGTACTTC | CASTRTPSYEQYF
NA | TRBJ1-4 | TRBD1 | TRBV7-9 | TGTGCCAGCAGCTTAGCGTATAGACAGGGAGAAAAACTGTTTTTT | CASSLAYRQGEKLFF
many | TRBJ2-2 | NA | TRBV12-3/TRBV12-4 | TGTGCCAGCAGTTTAGGGAGGGTGGACACCGGGGAGCTGTTTTTT | CASSLGRVDTGELFF
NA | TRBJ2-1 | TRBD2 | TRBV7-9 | TGTGCCAGCAGCCCTAGCGGGAGGGCGGATGAGCAGTTCTTC | CASSPSGRADEQFF
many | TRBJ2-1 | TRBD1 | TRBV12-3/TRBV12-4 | TGTGCCAGCAGCCTGACAGGGGTCGATGAGCAGTTCTTC | CASSLTGVDEQFF
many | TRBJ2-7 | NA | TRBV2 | TGTGCCAGCAGGGCAGACTCCCGCTCCTACGAGCAGTACTTC | CASRADSRSYEQYF
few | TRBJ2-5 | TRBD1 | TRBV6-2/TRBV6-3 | TGTGCCAGCAGTTACTTTCTGGGACAGAAACAAGAGACCCAGTACTTC | CASSYFLGQKQETQYF
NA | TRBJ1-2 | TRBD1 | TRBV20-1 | TGCAGTGCCGACTTGAGTGTTAAAAGGGGGCGCGACTATGGCTACACCTTC | CSADLSVKRGRDYGYTF
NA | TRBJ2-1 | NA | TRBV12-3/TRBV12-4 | TGTGCCAGCAGTTGGGGAGTAGGTCTAGAGGGGAATGAGCAGTTCTTC | CASSWGVGLEGNEQFF
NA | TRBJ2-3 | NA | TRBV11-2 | TGTGCCAGCACGAGGGATACGCAGTATTTT | CASTRDTQYF
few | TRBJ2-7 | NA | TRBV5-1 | TGCGCCAGCAGCTTGGCCGGTGAAAGGATTGGGCAGTACTTC | CASSLAGERIGQYF
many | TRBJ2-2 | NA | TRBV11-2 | TGTGCCAGCAGCCTATCAGGGCCCACCGGGGAGCTGTTTTTT | CASSLSGPTGELFF
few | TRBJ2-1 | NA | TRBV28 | TGCGCAAGCACGCTTTCAGGGGAGCAGTTCTTC | CASTLSGEQFF
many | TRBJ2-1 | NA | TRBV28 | TGTGCCAGCAGTCGTACCCCCAGGCGCCCCCATGAGCAGTTCTTC | CASSRTPRRPHEQFF
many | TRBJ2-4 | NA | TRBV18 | TGTGCCAGCTCACCTCGGGCGGACAGCCCTCTAGCCAAAAACATTCAGTACTTC | CASSPRADSPLAKNIQYF
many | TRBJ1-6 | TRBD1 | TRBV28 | TGTGCCAGCAGATCGGACAGGGGCTATAATTCACCCCTCCACTTT | CASRSDRGYNSPLHF
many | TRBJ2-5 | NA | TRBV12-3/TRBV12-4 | TGTGCCAGCAGTTCTTTTCTCGACAGGCGAGGGGAGACCCAGTACTTC | CASSSFLDRRGETQYF
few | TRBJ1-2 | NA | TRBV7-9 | TGTGCCAGCAGCTTCGAGGGAACCAACTATGGCTACACCTTC | CASSFEGTNYGYTF
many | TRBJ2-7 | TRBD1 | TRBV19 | TGTGCCAGCAGCTCCGGGACAGGGGCCTACGAGCAGTACTTC | CASSSGTGAYEQYF
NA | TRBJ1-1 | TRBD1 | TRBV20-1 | TGCAGTGCTAGAGGACAGGGAGCCGGGACAGGATCTATTGAAGCTTTCTTT | CSARGQGAGTGSIEAFF
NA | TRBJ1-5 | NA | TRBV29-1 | TGCAGCGTTGAAGTGCAGGCAGGTCAGCCCCAGCATTTT | CSVEVQAGQPQHF
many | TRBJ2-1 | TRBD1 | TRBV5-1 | TGCGCCAGCAGCTTTTCGACAGGGCCAAGCAATGAGCAGTTCTTC | CASSFSTGPSNEQFF